Shown below are 26 T cell receptor beta chains from a single sample sequenced in a study of cytomegalovirus exposure and HLA in healthy donors. The PCR had 60 Vbeta and 13 Jbeta primers. Profiling relied on immunoSEQ multiplex PCR, and the TCRdb table lists in-frame clones only, not all of them. The sample lists more than 85,000 clones, 76% occurring once. The sample was PBMCs. The receptors here all came from a man between 40 and 49 years old in good health and CMV-seronegative.

The CDR3 nucleotides are TGCGCCAGCAGCTTGGCGGCTAGCGGGAGGGCGAACACCGGGGAGCTGTTTTTT. Protein: CASSLAASGRANTGELFF. The chain recombines TRBV5-1 with TRBJ2-2; 12 bases are shared with TRBD2. CDR3 length: 18 residues. The V gene end was trimmed by 0 bases and the J gene end by 0 bases; junction bases not matched to a gene: 3. Germline CDR1 is SGHRS and CDR2 is YFSETQ.

The rearrangement joins TRBV27 to TRBJ1-2; TRBD1 is a possible D gene (5 bases). The CDR3 is 15 residues long. Germline V gene data show CDR1 as MNHEY and CDR2 as SMNVEV (reference sequence). Trimming stripped 4 bases from V and 6 bases from J, with 18 bases between. The CDR3 nucleotides read TGTGCCAGCAGTTCCCTGGGGGGATACGTGGATGGCTACACCTTC. Protein sequence: CASSSLGGYVDGYTF.

CDR3 DNA sequence: TGTGCCAGCAGTACCGGACAGGGGGTCTACGAGCAGTACTTC. This sequence encodes CASSTGQGVYEQYF. The V gene is TRBV6-6, the J gene TRBJ2-7, with 10 bases aligning to TRBD1. This CDR3 comprises 14 residues. CDR1 and CDR2 (germline): MNHNY, SVGAGI (reference sequence). The V segment lost 5 bases and the J segment 3 bases; nucleotides outside the gene matches: 4.

This chain connects TRBV7-2 to TRBJ2-4; a weak D match, TRBD1 (6 bases). Trimming pared 5 bases from V and 5 bases from J, leaving 16 bases between. This CDR3 region has 15 residues. In germline, CDR1 is SGHTA, CDR2 FQGNSA. This chain's CDR3 is CASSDQGLKENIQYF. The CDR3 DNA sequence: TGTGCCAGCAGCGACCAGGGGTTAAAAGAAAACATTCAGTACTTC.

The chain couples TRBV4-1 to TRBJ2-1, with TRBD2 as a possible D gene (7 bases). The V gene lost 3 bases and the J gene lost 7 bases, with 19 bases spanning the gap. In germline, CDR1 is MGHRA, CDR2 YSYEKL. This CDR3 is built from 16 residues. The CDR3 coding sequence is TGCGCCAGCAGCCACGAAGGGGGGGCCGGTGGGAATGAGCAGTTCTTC. It encodes CASSHEGGAGGNEQFF.

The rearrangement joins TRBV28 to TRBJ2-1; D is uncertain. The CDR3 has 15 amino acids. The V gene lost 4 bases and the J gene lost 4 bases, with 14 bases spanning the gap. Germline V gene lookup returns CDR1 MDHEN and CDR2 SYDVKM. Written as DNA, the CDR3 is TGTGCCAGCAGTTCGAGGCCGAGAGGATACAATGAGCAGTTCTTC. It encodes CASSSRPRGYNEQFF.

V usage is TRBV18 and J usage is TRBJ1-5, with 10 nucleotides matching TRBD1. After removal of 2 bases from V and 6 bases from J, the junction contained 4 bases not matched to a gene. This CDR3 has 15 residues. Germline V gives CDR1 KGHSH, CDR2 LQKENI. The CDR3 nucleotides are TGTGCCAGCTCACCAGGGACAGGGGTAGTTCAGCCCCAGCATTTT. This encodes CASSPGTGVVQPQHF.

This chain links TRBV19 with TRBJ2-1; TRBD1 matches at 8 bases. V dropped 0 bases and J dropped 3; count of bases not matched to a gene: 7. There are 17 residues in the CDR3. CDR1 and CDR2 (germline): LNHDA, SQIVND (reference sequence). CDR3 bases: TGTGCCAGTAGTATAGAAGGAACAGGGGGAGTCTACAATGAGCAGTTCTTC. The encoded protein is CASSIEGTGGVYNEQFF.

This clone was observed a handful of times. V is TRBV19 and J is TRBJ2-7; D is possibly TRBD1 (7 bases). The CDR3 runs 18 residues. V lost 0 bases to trimming and J lost 2 bases, with 20 bases between them. CDR1 LNHDA and CDR2 SQIVND come from the germline V gene (reference sequence). The CDR3 spells CASSIERMEGQITYEQYF. The CDR3 nucleotides read TGTGCCAGTAGTATAGAACGAATGGAGGGACAGATAACCTACGAGCAGTACTTC.

Regarding this clone: At one of its ends the junction is not consistent with the germline gene, which may arise from a read error. The chain joins TRBV7-9 to TRBJ2-2, with 8 bases matching TRBD1. The CDR3 length is 17 residues. Germline V gene data show CDR1 as SEHNR and CDR2 as FQNEAQ (reference sequence). The CDR3 reads CSSSSSTTGAGTGELFF. The CDR3 DNA reads TGTTCCAGCAGCTCATCCACGACAGGGGCGGGCACCGGGGAGCTGTTTTTT.

The chain recombines TRBV7-9 with TRBJ2-7; TRBD1 agrees at 7 bases. V lost 4 bases to trimming and J lost 5 bases; unmatched junction nucleotides: 5. This CDR3 spans 13 amino acids. From germline, CDR1 is SEHNR and CDR2 FQNEAQ (reference sequence). Written as DNA, the CDR3 is TGTGCCAGCAGCTCGACAGGGCCCCACGAGCAGTACTTC. Protein product: CASSSTGPHEQYF.

The J gene is TRBJ2-7, the V gene TRBV10-2; no firm D call. The germline V gene encodes CDR1 WSHSY and CDR2 SAAADI. Trimming took off 2 bases at V and 0 bases at J, with 5 bases between the two ends. This CDR3 is built from 13 residues. The CDR3 nucleotides are TGCGCCAGCAGTGAGCTCAGCTCCTACGAGCAGTACTTC. It encodes CASSELSSYEQYF.

The chain carries TRBV5-8 and TRBJ1-3; D possibly corresponds to TRBD1 (5 bases). The germline CDR1 and CDR2 sequences are SGHTS and YDEGEE. The CDR3 sequence is 16 residues long. Trimming stripped 0 bases from V and 2 bases from J, with 12 bases between. The CDR3: CASSLGTGVAGNTIYF. For the CDR3, the DNA is TGTGCCAGCAGCTTGGGCACGGGGGTGGCTGGAAACACCATATATTTT.

The rearrangement links TRBV10-3 to TRBJ1-2, with 7 positions matching TRBD1. V gave up 4 bases and J gave up 2 bases; unmatched junction bases: 7. There are 15 residues in the CDR3. Per germline, CDR1 ENHRY and CDR2 SYGVKD. In DNA, the CDR3 is TGTGCCATCAGTGTCGACCCAGGGGGAAACTATGGCTACACCTTC. Amino acids: CAISVDPGGNYGYTF.

This chain joins TRBV27 and TRBJ1-2; D gene unclear. Germline V gene sequence: CDR1 MNHEY, CDR2 SMNVEV (reference sequence). The V end lost 2 bases, the J end lost 8 bases, and 12 bases lay between the germline ends. There are 13 residues in the CDR3. This CDR3 reads CASSLSAGSGYTF. The CDR3, as DNA: TGTGCCAGCAGTTTAAGTGCGGGGTCCGGCTACACCTTC.

Turning to this clone: The junction does not match germline at one end; this may be a read error. The rearrangement uses TRBV7-9 and TRBJ1-5; the D is unclear. Germline CDR1 SEHNR, CDR2 FQNEAQ (reference sequence). This CDR3 has 12 residues. DNA for the CDR3: TGTTCCAGCAGCCCCGGTAATCAGCCCCAGCATTTT. As protein: CSSSPGNQPQHF.

This clone was found a few times. The chain has TRBV4-3 and TRBJ1-4; D might be TRBD1 (6 bases). CDR1 is LGHNA and CDR2 is YSLEER in the germline V gene. CDR3 length: 15 residues. Trimming cost V 0 bases and J 7 bases, with 12 bases left between them. The CDR3 loop reads CASSQDTGSGEKLFF. CDR3 DNA: TGCGCCAGCAGCCAAGACACAGGGTCGGGTGAAAAACTGTTTTTT.

Comment on this clone: Germline is not matched at one junction end, which may reflect a read error. The chain recombines TRBV7-2 with TRBJ1-6; D is perhaps TRBD1 (5 bases). The CDR3 extends over 13 amino acids. Germline V CDR1 and CDR2: SGHTA, FQGNSA. CDR3 DNA: TGTGCCAGCAGCTTAGAGGTTACAGGACAAGTGCGCTTT. Translating gives CASSLEVTGQVRF.

The gene calls are TRBV12-2 and TRBJ2-3; the DNA was not compared with TRBD2, the D call given in the table. TRBV12-2 is reported as a pseudogene. The CDR3 extends over 16 amino acids. The chain's CDR3 is CASRLSGAGDGCTQYF. DNA for the CDR3: TGTGCAAGTCGCTTATCAGGAGCGGGAGACGGTTGTACGCAGTATTTT.

This clone was detected only a few times. V usage is TRBV4-1 and J usage is TRBJ2-1; a weak D match, TRBD2 (5 bases). Deletions cut 1 base from V and 8 bases from J, with 12 bases between. There are 14 residues in the CDR3. Germline loops: CDR1 MGHRA, CDR2 YSYEKL. CDR3: CASSQASVRDEQFF. The CDR3 DNA follows: TGCGCCAGCAGCCAAGCCTCCGTGCGGGATGAGCAGTTCTTC.

This chain joins TRBV2 and TRBJ1-1; D perhaps matches TRBD1 (5 bases). Germline V lookup: CDR1 SNHLY, CDR2 FYNNEI. The CDR3 totals 13 residues. The V end was cut by 6 bases, the J end by 1 base, with 9 bases between. The CDR3 reads CASRTEQNTEAFF. In DNA, the CDR3 is TGTGCCAGCAGGACAGAACAGAACACTGAAGCTTTCTTT.

This chain joins TRBV6-6 and TRBJ1-6; the D is unclear. The CDR3 covers 15 residues. The V and J ends lost 5 bases and 7 bases respectively, with 15 bases between them. The germline CDR1 and CDR2 sequences are MNHNY and SVGAGI (reference sequence). CDR3 bases: TGTGCCAGCAGTCCCGCCGACTTCGGGAATTCACCCCTCCACTTT. Amino acid sequence: CASSPADFGNSPLHF.

The rearrangement uses TRBV5-1 and TRBJ2-7, with 7 bases that match TRBD2. The germline V gene encodes CDR1 SGHRS and CDR2 YFSETQ. This CDR3 has 16 residues. The ends lost 2 bases at V and 5 bases at J; junction bases unmatched: 13. DNA of the CDR3: TGCGCCAGCAGCTTATCCGCGGGACTACGTTCAGACGAGCAGTACTTC. Translating it yields CASSLSAGLRSDEQYF.

The V gene is TRBV7-6, the J gene TRBJ2-3, with D tentatively TRBD1 (6 bases). Germline CDR1 SGHVS, CDR2 FNYEAQ. V gave up 5 bases and J gave up 7 bases, with 10 bases separating them. This CDR3 region has 12 residues. For the CDR3, the DNA is TGTGCCAGCAGCCCACAGGGAAATACGCAGTATTTT. Encoded protein: CASSPQGNTQYF.

This clone was detected only a few times. The V call is TRBV9, the J call TRBJ2-1; 8 bases align to TRBD1. The CDR3 is 16 residues long. The V segment lost 0 bases and the J segment 6 bases; nucleotides outside the gene matches: 8. CDR1 and CDR2 from the germline V gene are SGDLS and YYNGEE. CDR3: CASSVAPDRGLNEQFF. The CDR3 DNA sequence: TGTGCCAGCAGCGTAGCTCCTGACAGGGGTCTCAATGAGCAGTTCTTC.

The chain carries TRBV6-1 and TRBJ1-2; D not certain. Germline V gene sequence: CDR1 MNHNS, CDR2 SASEGT. V lost 6 bases and J lost 2, with 13 bases in between. The CDR3 contains 14 residues. CDR3 loop: CASRPAGVNYGYTF. CDR3 coding DNA: TGTGCCAGCAGGCCGGCCGGGGTCAACTATGGCTACACCTTC.